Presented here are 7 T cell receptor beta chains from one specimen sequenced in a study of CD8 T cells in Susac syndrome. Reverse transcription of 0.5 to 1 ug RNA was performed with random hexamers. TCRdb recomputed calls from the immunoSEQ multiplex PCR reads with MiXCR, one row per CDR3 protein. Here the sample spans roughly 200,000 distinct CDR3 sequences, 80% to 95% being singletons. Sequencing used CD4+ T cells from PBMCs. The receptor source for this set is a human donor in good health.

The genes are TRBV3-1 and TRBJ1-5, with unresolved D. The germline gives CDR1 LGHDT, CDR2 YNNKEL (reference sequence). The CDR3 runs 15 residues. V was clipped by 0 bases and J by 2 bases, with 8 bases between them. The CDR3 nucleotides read TGTGCCAGCAGCCAAGATGGTACAGGCAATCAGCCCCAGCATTTT. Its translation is CASSQDGTGNQPQHF.

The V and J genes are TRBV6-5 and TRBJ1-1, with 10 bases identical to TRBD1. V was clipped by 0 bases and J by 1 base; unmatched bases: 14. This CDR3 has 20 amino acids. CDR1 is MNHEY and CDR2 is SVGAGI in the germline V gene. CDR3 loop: CASSYSPTWGQGRRNTEAFF. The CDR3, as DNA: TGTGCCAGCAGTTACTCCCCCACCTGGGGACAGGGGAGGAGGAACACTGAAGCTTTCTTT.

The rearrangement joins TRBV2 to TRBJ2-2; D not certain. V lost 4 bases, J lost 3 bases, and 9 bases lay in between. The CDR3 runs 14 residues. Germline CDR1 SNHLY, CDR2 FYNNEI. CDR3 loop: CASSAVQHTGELFF. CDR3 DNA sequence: TGTGCCAGCAGTGCGGTACAGCACACCGGGGAGCTGTTTTTT.

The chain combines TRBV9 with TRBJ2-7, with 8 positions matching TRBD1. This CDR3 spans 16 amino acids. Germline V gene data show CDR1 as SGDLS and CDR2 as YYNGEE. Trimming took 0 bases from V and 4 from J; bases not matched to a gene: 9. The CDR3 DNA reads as TGTGCCAGCAGCGTAGAGGGAAGGACAGGGCGGTACGAGCAGTACTTC. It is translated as CASSVEGRTGRYEQYF.

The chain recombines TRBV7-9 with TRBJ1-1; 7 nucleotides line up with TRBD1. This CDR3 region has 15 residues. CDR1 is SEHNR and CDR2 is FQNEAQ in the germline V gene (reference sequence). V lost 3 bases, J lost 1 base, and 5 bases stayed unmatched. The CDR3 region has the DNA TGTGCCAGCAGCTTTAAGGCAGGGGGGAACACTGAAGCTTTCTTT. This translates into CASSFKAGGNTEAFF. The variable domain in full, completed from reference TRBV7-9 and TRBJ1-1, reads DTGVSQNPRHKITKRGQNVTFRCDPISEHNRLYWYRQTLGQGPEFLTYFQNEAQLEKSRLLSDRFSAERPKGSFSTLEIQRTEQGDSAMYLCASSFKAGGNTEAFFGQGTRLTVV.

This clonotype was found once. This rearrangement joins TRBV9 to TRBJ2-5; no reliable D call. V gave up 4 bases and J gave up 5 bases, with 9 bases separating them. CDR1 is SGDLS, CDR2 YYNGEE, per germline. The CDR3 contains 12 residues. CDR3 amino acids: CASSRVKETQYF. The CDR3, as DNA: TGTGCCAGCAGCCGAGTCAAGGAGACCCAGTACTTC.

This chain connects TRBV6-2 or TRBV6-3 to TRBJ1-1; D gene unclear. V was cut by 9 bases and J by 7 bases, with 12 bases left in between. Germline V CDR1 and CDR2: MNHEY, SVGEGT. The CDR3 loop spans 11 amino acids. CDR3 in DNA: TGTGCCAGTCTGAGAGCTAGTGAAGCTTTCTTT. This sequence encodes CASLRASEAFF.